Listed below are T cell receptor beta chains from one sample, sequenced in a study of T cell responses to AZD1222 COVID-19 vaccine. Some clones are missing from TCRdb's copy, which holds only in-frame ones; the method was immunoSEQ multiplex PCR. The sample lists 130,000 or so clones; approximately 95% were seen once. This material consisted of peripheral blood, taken on day 0 of MenACWY control vaccination. The receptor source for this set is an adult in good health. Both conserved end residues are part of each CDR3. The D gene is left open where the match is weak.

v_call: TRBV10-2
d_call: TRBD2
cdr3_aa: CASRTPGLGADTQYF

v_call: TRBV7-3
d_call: -
cdr3_aa: CASSSLGARAYNEQFF

v_call: TRBV6-5
d_call: -
cdr3_aa: CASSYSFGSYEQYF

v_call: TRBV5-1
d_call: -
cdr3_aa: CASSLEADTQYF

v_call: TRBV7-9
d_call: TRBD1
cdr3_aa: CASSSTPLGQGGSPLHF

v_call: TRBV5-1
d_call: -
cdr3_aa: CASSLSSGFAYEQYF

v_call: TRBV9
d_call: TRBD1
cdr3_aa: CASSVGQGARAGELFF

v_call: TRBV5-6
d_call: -
cdr3_aa: CASSLGPEQYF

v_call: TRBV3-1/TRBV3-2
d_call: -
cdr3_aa: CASSQASQGRVYTF

v_call: TRBV7-8
d_call: -
cdr3_aa: CASSSLPASEKLFF

v_call: TRBV6-5
d_call: TRBD1
cdr3_aa: CASAPGDRPSYGYTF

v_call: TRBV7-9
d_call: TRBD1
cdr3_aa: CASSSRTGRGETQYF

v_call: TRBV5-4
d_call: TRBD2
cdr3_aa: CASSHSGGGDADTQYF

v_call: TRBV7-9
d_call: TRBD2
cdr3_aa: CASSPTSGRLADTQYF

v_call: TRBV6-5
d_call: -
cdr3_aa: CASRWTRNGYTF

v_call: TRBV10-3
d_call: -
cdr3_aa: CAISEGTASYEQYF

v_call: TRBV18
d_call: TRBD1
cdr3_aa: CASSPRGQGVRYGAFF

v_call: TRBV6-5
d_call: -
cdr3_aa: CATARVRGGTEAFF

v_call: TRBV3-1/TRBV3-2
d_call: TRBD2
cdr3_aa: CASSQGEGADTQYF

v_call: TRBV5-4
d_call: TRBD2
cdr3_aa: CASSWGREDEQYF

v_call: TRBV9
d_call: -
cdr3_aa: CASSANSGNTIYF

v_call: TRBV2
d_call: TRBD2
cdr3_aa: CASSEAAGITDTQYF

v_call: TRBV6-5
d_call: -
cdr3_aa: CASRAYWDTEAFF

v_call: TRBV7-9
d_call: -
cdr3_aa: CASSQSPQGSGNTIYF

v_call: TRBV25-1
d_call: TRBD2
cdr3_aa: CASSEGQREGNEQFF

v_call: TRBV9
d_call: TRBD1
cdr3_aa: CASSMTGNGNTIYF

v_call: TRBV5-1
d_call: -
cdr3_aa: CASSLDPSTYEQYF

v_call: TRBV5-1
d_call: -
cdr3_aa: CASSLAGDGYGYTF

v_call: TRBV24-1
d_call: -
cdr3_aa: CATSDGGQETQYF